This TCR beta chain was documented in a study of cytomegalovirus exposure and HLA in healthy donors. Findings and limits, study-wide: As was reported, the HLA-A and HLA-B alleles of most subjects were accurately predicted from TCR beta sequences. In vitro testing confirmed a few CMV-associated chains as specific for CMV antigens.

This clone has only a few counts. The antigen remains undetermined. Primers for the PCR totalled 60 Vbeta and 13 Jbeta. The protocol was immunoSEQ multiplex PCR, while the TCRdb copy is restricted to in-frame clones and leaves out a portion. In the table there are approximately 170,000 clones, around 80% of which are singletons. V trimming: 5 bases; J trimming: 3 bases; junction bases outside the gene matches: 3. This CDR3 is 13 amino acids long. Germline loops: CDR1 GTSNPN, CDR2 SVGIG (reference sequence). The rearrangement links TRBV30 to TRBJ1-5; 8 positions match TRBD1. Sequenced sample: PBMCs. This receptor was taken from a middle-aged man in good health and CMV-seronegative. Written as DNA, the CDR3 is TGTGCCTGGGACAGGGGAAACAATCAGCCCCAGCATTTT. It specifies CAWDRGNNQPQHF.